This T cell receptor (beta chain) was found in a study of neoadjuvant nivolumab and ipilimumab in lung cancer. This CDR3 contains 16 residues. The germline V and J ends were trimmed by 5 bases and 4 bases, with 18 bases remaining between them. The germline gives CDR1 MNHEY, CDR2 SMNVEV (reference sequence). Comment on this clone: Its antigen is currently unknown.

Repertoires were generated with immunoSEQ multiplex PCR, while TCRdb's copy carries only in-frame clones and drops some. The sample shows some 50,000 clones, 85% to 90% of them seen only once. Findings and limits, study-wide: Resected tumors had greater TCR richness and clonality than uninvolved lung. Only two of four nivolumab-treated tumors gained richness and clonality by surgery.

The V call is TRBV27, the J call TRBJ1-5; possible D gene TRBD1, 5 bases. This TCR was sampled from an adult with non-small cell lung cancer. Some clones in this sample may be carry-over from other donors' samples. The source material was blood, sampled before neoadjuvant nivolumab, alone or with ipilimumab. The CDR3 protein is CASSTRGPGWNQPQHF. The CDR3, as DNA: TGTGCCAGCAGTACCCGGGGCCCCGGGTGGAATCAGCCCCAGCATTTT.